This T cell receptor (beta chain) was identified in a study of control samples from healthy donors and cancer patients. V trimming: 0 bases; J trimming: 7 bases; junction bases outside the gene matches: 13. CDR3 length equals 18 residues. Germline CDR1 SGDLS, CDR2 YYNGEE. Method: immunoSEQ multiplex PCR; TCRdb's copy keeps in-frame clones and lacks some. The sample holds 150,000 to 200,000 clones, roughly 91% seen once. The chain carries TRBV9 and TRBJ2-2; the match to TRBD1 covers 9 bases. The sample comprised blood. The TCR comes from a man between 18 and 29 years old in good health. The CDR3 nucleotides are TGTGCCAGCAGCGTAGGGGTCCGGGGGACAGGGTCCGGCGGGGAGCTGTTTTTT. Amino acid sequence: CASSVGVRGTGSGGELFF.